A selection of T cell receptor beta chains follows, all from one sample in a study of cytomegalovirus exposure and HLA in healthy donors. Assay used: immunoSEQ multiplex PCR; TCRdb lists only in-frame clones, some missing. The sample lists around 120,000 clones, 81% occurring once. The sequenced material came from PBMCs. Receptors originate from a man between 18 and 35 years old in good health and CMV-seronegative. Each CDR3 is given with its conserved first and last residue. D genes are given only for firm matches. The size entry is marked missing in some rows and otherwise reads once, few, many or a size class.

v_gene	d_gene	abundance	j_gene	len	CDR3nt	CDR3aa
TRBV2	TRBD2	NA	TRBJ2-3	15	TGTGCCGGCAGTGAAACTAGCGGGGACACAGATACGCAGTATTTT	CAGSETSGDTDTQYF
TRBV6-5	NA	NA	TRBJ2-3	13	TGTGCCAGCACTGAGGATTCAACAGATACGCAGTATTTT	CASTEDSTDTQYF
TRBV19	NA	NA	TRBJ2-7	13	TGTGCCAGTAGTATAGGTCCGTCCTACGAGCAGTACTTC	CASSIGPSYEQYF
TRBV9	TRBD1	NA	TRBJ1-1	15	TGTGCCAGCAGCGTAAGTCGGACAGGGATCACTGAAGCTTTCTTT	CASSVSRTGITEAFF
TRBV6-1	NA	NA	TRBJ1-1	13	TGTGCCAGCATTGCAGGGGCGAACACTGAAGCTTTCTTT	CASIAGANTEAFF
TRBV6-6	NA	few	TRBJ1-2	15	TGTGCCAGCAGTAGCCCCACTTTGATAAACTATGGCTACACCTTC	CASSSPTLINYGYTF
TRBV7-2	NA	NA	TRBJ1-4	14	TGTGCCAGCAGCTTAACGACAGTTAATGAAAAACTGTTTTTT	CASSLTTVNEKLFF
TRBV4-1	TRBD1	NA	TRBJ1-1	18	TGCGCCAGCAGCCAAGATCGACAGGGAACAGAAAGGAACACTGAAGCTTTCTTT	CASSQDRQGTERNTEAFF
TRBV11-2	TRBD1	NA	TRBJ2-7	16	TGTGCCAGCAGCTCCGGCCGGGACAGGGGGAAGGGCGAGCAGTACTTC	CASSSGRDRGKGEQYF
TRBV2	TRBD2	NA	TRBJ2-3	16	TGTGCCAGCAGTGAAGCAGCGGGGGGGTACACAGATACGCAGTATTTT	CASSEAAGGYTDTQYF
TRBV5-1	TRBD1	few	TRBJ2-7	15	TGCGCCAGCAGCTCTACCGGGACAGGGGATCGCGAGCAGTACTTC	CASSSTGTGDREQYF
TRBV7-9	TRBD1	NA	TRBJ1-3	15	TGTGCCAGCAGCCACAGGGGCCGCTCTGGAAACACCATATATTTT	CASSHRGRSGNTIYF
TRBV7-9	NA	NA	TRBJ1-2	16	TGTGCCAGCAGCTACGGAGATTCTAGGCCTACCTATGGCTACACCTTC	CASSYGDSRPTYGYTF
TRBV27	TRBD2	NA	TRBJ2-1	15	TGTGCCAGCAGTTTTCGATCGGGGGGGCTAAATGAGCAGTTCTTC	CASSFRSGGLNEQFF
TRBV7-9	NA	NA	TRBJ2-7	16	TGTGCCAGCAGCGCTAACTGGGCCAATCGCTCCTACGAGCAGTACTTC	CASSANWANRSYEQYF
TRBV19	TRBD1	NA	TRBJ1-1	15	TGTGCCAGTAGTCTTCAGGGGGCAGCTGGCCTGGGCGCTTTCTTT	CASSLQGAAGLGAFF
TRBV19	NA	NA	TRBJ2-6	16	TGTGCCAGTAGTGACAGGTTGGGCTCTGGGGCCAACGTCCTGACTTTC	CASSDRLGSGANVLTF
TRBV7-2	TRBD1	NA	TRBJ1-1	12	TGTGCCAGCAGCCCGGTGACAGGGGTGGCTTTCTTT	CASSPVTGVAFF
TRBV5-1	TRBD2	NA	TRBJ2-5	15	TGCGCCAGCAGCGCGGCTAGCGGGGGCCAAGAGACCCAGTACTTC	CASSAASGGQETQYF
TRBV6-4	NA	few	TRBJ2-2	15	TGTGCCAGCAGTGACTCGTTCGACTTCACCGGGGAGCTGTTTTTT	CASSDSFDFTGELFF
TRBV19	TRBD2	NA	TRBJ2-7	13	TGTGCCAGTGGGCCGGGACTAGCTTACGAGCAGTACTTC	CASGPGLAYEQYF
TRBV7-3	NA	NA	TRBJ2-3	13	TGTGCCAGCAGCTTATCACGGGCAGATACGCAGTATTTT	CASSLSRADTQYF
TRBV6-5	TRBD1	NA	TRBJ1-4	14	TGTGCCAGCAGTCCGGGACAGGCTTATGAAAAACTGTTTTTT	CASSPGQAYEKLFF
TRBV5-1	TRBD2	NA	TRBJ2-1	16	TGCGCCAGCAGCTCCATACTAGCGGGGGTTTCGGATGAGCAGTTCTTC	CASSSILAGVSDEQFF
TRBV27	TRBD1	NA	TRBJ2-7	15	TGTGCCAGCAGTTTGTGGACAGGTCCTACCTACGAGCAGTACTTC	CASSLWTGPTYEQYF
TRBV10-1	TRBD2	NA	TRBJ2-3	16	TGCGCCAGCAGTGAGGGGTTAGCGGGGGGGCTCGGTACGCAGTATTTT	CASSEGLAGGLGTQYF
TRBV5-1	NA	NA	TRBJ2-5	13	TGCGCCAGCAGCTTTGGTAGCCTGGAGACCCAGTACTTC	CASSFGSLETQYF
TRBV19	TRBD1	once	TRBJ1-5	14	TGTGCCAGTAGTATAGGGGACAGTAATCAGCCCCAGCATTTT	CASSIGDSNQPQHF
TRBV2	TRBD1	NA	TRBJ1-1	16	TGTGCCAGCAGTTTGGACAGGGGCCCGCTTAGAGTTGAAGCTTTCTTT	CASSLDRGPLRVEAFF
TRBV5-1	TRBD1	NA	TRBJ1-4	15	TGCGCCAGCAGCCCGTTGACAGGGGCAAGGGAAAAACTGTTTTTT	CASSPLTGAREKLFF
TRBV7-3	TRBD2	NA	TRBJ2-1	16	TGTGCCAGCAGCTTAAGTGGGGCGGGGGGGACCAATGAGCAGTTCTTC	CASSLSGAGGTNEQFF
TRBV19	TRBD1	NA	TRBJ1-1	16	TGTGCCAGTAGTACCCGACGGACAGGAATGAACACTGAAGCTTTCTTT	CASSTRRTGMNTEAFF
TRBV11-2	NA	NA	TRBJ2-5	13	TGTGCCAGCAGCTTAGGGGGGCCGGGGGGCCAGTACTTC	CASSLGGPGGQYF
TRBV5-1	TRBD1	NA	TRBJ2-2	16	TGCGCCAGCAGCTTGGTCGGGGACAGCCATACCGGGGAGCTGTTTTTT	CASSLVGDSHTGELFF
TRBV5-6	NA	NA	TRBJ1-5	15	TGTGCCAGCAGCTTGCAGGGCGGTAGCAATCAGCCCCAGCATTTT	CASSLQGGSNQPQHF
TRBV9	NA	NA	TRBJ1-2	15	TGTGCCAGCAGCCCACAGGGCGGCAATAACTATGGCTACACCTTC	CASSPQGGNNYGYTF
TRBV5-4	NA	NA	TRBJ1-2	15	TGTGCCAGCAGCCACGACCCAGGGTCGCAAGAAAGAAGGGCCTTC	CASSHDPGSQERRAF
TRBV7-9	NA	NA	TRBJ1-5	12	TGTGCCAGCAGCTTATATATTCAGCCCCAGCATTTT	CASSLYIQPQHF
TRBV11-3	TRBD1	NA	TRBJ2-7	13	TGTGCCAGCAGCCGCGATGACAGGGCCGAGCAGTACTTC	CASSRDDRAEQYF
TRBV6-4	TRBD2	NA	TRBJ2-3	14	TGTGCCAGCAGTGACTTAGCGGGGGGAGATACGCAGTATTTT	CASSDLAGGDTQYF
TRBV5-6	TRBD2	NA	TRBJ2-7	15	TGTGCCAGCAGCTTGGCCGGGACTAGGGTCTACGAGCAGTACTTC	CASSLAGTRVYEQYF
TRBV15	NA	NA	TRBJ2-7	15	TGTGCCACCAGCAGAGATCTCCCGGAGATCTACGAGCAGTACTTC	CATSRDLPEIYEQYF
TRBV5-8	NA	few	TRBJ1-2	16	TGTGCCAGCAGCTTGGCCAACAGGGTGAAGAGCTATGGCTACACCTTC	CASSLANRVKSYGYTF
TRBV15	NA	NA	TRBJ2-2	18	TGTGCCACCAGCAGAGAGGTCACGGGGTCGAGGAACACCGGGGAGCTGTTTTTT	CATSREVTGSRNTGELFF
TRBV2	TRBD1	NA	TRBJ1-2	17	TGTGCCAGCAGTCCGGACAGGGAGTCCTTAAGGAGATATGGCTACACCTTC	CASSPDRESLRRYGYTF
TRBV5-4	TRBD2	NA	TRBJ2-1	16	TGTGCCAGCAGCTTGGGAGGTAGCGGGGGGGCGGGTGAGCAGTTCTTC	CASSLGGSGGAGEQFF
TRBV4-1	NA	NA	TRBJ1-2	14	TGCGCCAGCAGCCAACTCTCCCGTGGACAGTCTCTCACCTTC	CASSQLSRGQSLTF
TRBV5-4	NA	once	TRBJ1-2	15	TGTGCCAGCAGCTTGATCAGTCTTGGGGGAGGTGGCTACACCTTC	CASSLISLGGGGYTF
TRBV14	NA	few	TRBJ1-2	16	TGTGCCAGCAGCCAAAACCACAGGCCCACTAACTATGGCTACACCTTC	CASSQNHRPTNYGYTF
TRBV27	NA	NA	TRBJ1-5	17	TGTGCCAGCAGTAGGTACGGGGATAATTATAGCAATCAGCCCCAGCATTTT	CASSRYGDNYSNQPQHF
TRBV9	TRBD1	NA	TRBJ1-6	15	TGTGCCAGCAGCCCCCGGGACAGTTTTAATTCACCCCTCCACTTT	CASSPRDSFNSPLHF
TRBV19	NA	NA	TRBJ1-1	16	TGTGCCAGTAGTATTATCCTGGCCGCTTTTCTTCGTGAAGCTTTCTTT	CASSIILAAFLREAFF
TRBV19	TRBD2	NA	TRBJ2-7	15	TGTGCCAGTAGTACGAGCGGGGCACCCTCCTACGAGCAGTACTTC	CASSTSGAPSYEQYF
TRBV5-4	TRBD1	few	TRBJ2-7	13	TGTGCCAGCAGCCCCGGGGACAGCTACGAGCAGTACTTC	CASSPGDSYEQYF
TRBV19	NA	few	TRBJ1-2	17	TGTGCCAGTAGTATTCTAGGAGGGCGACAGATAAGCTATGGCTACACCTTC	CASSILGGRQISYGYTF
TRBV18	TRBD1	NA	TRBJ1-5	14	TGTGCCAGCTCGGCGGGACAGGCTAATCAGCCCCAGCATTTT	CASSAGQANQPQHF
TRBV6-1	NA	NA	TRBJ1-6	17	TGTGCCAGCAGTGACAAACCCCGGAGCTCCTATAATTCACCCCTCCACTTT	CASSDKPRSSYNSPLHF
TRBV11-3	NA	NA	TRBJ1-1	14	TGTGCCAGCAGCTTAGGAGCGGGGAACACTGAAGCTTTCTTT	CASSLGAGNTEAFF
TRBV5-8	NA	NA	TRBJ2-2	15	TGTGCCAGCAGCCCAGATAGGGGCAACACCGGGGAGCTGTTTTTT	CASSPDRGNTGELFF